Presented here are 19 T cell receptor beta chains from one specimen sequenced in a study of PD-1 blockade in classical Hodgkin lymphoma. Produced via immunoSEQ multiplex PCR; TCRdb's table is partial and in-frame only. The sample holds around 15,000 clones; roughly 60% are singletons and the top ten take under 9.5%. Brentuximab vedotin exposure varied among the patients, all of whom had relapsed after autologous stem cell transplantation. The material sequenced was peripheral blood mononuclear cells (PBMCs), taken before the second cycle of nivolumab. These receptors all stem from a human donor with classical Hodgkin lymphoma.

The V and J genes are TRBV5-4 and TRBJ2-7, with TRBD2 as a possible D gene (7 bases). Between the trimmed V and J ends, which lost 0 bases and 4 bases, there was a span of 11 bases. This CDR3 is 14 amino acids long. Per germline, CDR1 SGHNT and CDR2 YYREEE (reference sequence). The CDR3 is CASSLAGGRYEQYF. CDR3 sequence (DNA): TGTGCCAGCAGCTTGGCGGGGGGCAGGTACGAGCAGTACTTC.

The chain links TRBV19 to TRBJ2-5; D is possibly TRBD2 (6 bases). The V end was cut by 5 bases, the J end by 3 bases, with 10 bases between. The CDR3 length is 13 residues. The germline V gene has CDR1 LNHDA and CDR2 SQIVND (reference sequence). The CDR3 nucleotides read TGTGCCAGTAGTGTGGCTAGCGAAGAGACCCAGTACTTC. Its protein is CASSVASEETQYF.

The J gene is TRBJ2-5, the V gene TRBV5-1; D perhaps matches TRBD2 (5 bases). CDR3 size: 14 residues. V dropped 3 bases and J dropped 4 bases, with 13 bases sitting between them. Per the germline V gene, CDR1 is SGHRS and CDR2 is YFSETQ. This CDR3 is CASSSPGAAETQYF. DNA for the CDR3: TGCGCCAGCAGCTCACCCGGAGCGGCAGAGACCCAGTACTTC.

The chain uses TRBV10-2 and TRBJ1-1; D perhaps matches TRBD1 (6 bases). The V end was cut by 4 bases, the J end by 3 bases, with 12 bases between. This CDR3 has 14 amino acids. Germline V gene data show CDR1 as WSHSY and CDR2 as SAAADI. The CDR3 nucleotides are TGCGCCAGCAGTGCCTCGGACAGACACACTGAAGCTTTCTTT. This encodes CASSASDRHTEAFF.

The chain joins TRBV19 to TRBJ2-1; 8 nucleotides line up with TRBD2. Germline CDR1 is LNHDA and CDR2 is SQIVND (reference sequence). V lost 2 bases and J lost 9; bases outside the gene matches: 12. The CDR3 runs to 16 residues. CDR3 residues: CASSITPAGVTAEQFF. DNA of the CDR3: TGTGCCAGTAGTATAACCCCAGCGGGAGTCACCGCTGAGCAGTTCTTC. Together with reference TRBV19 and TRBJ2-1, the CDR3 gives the full variable domain: DGGITQSPKYLFRKEGQNVTLSCEQNLNHDAMYWYRQDPGQGLRLIYYSQIVNDFQKGDIAEGYSVSREKKESFPLTVTSAQKNPTAFYLCASSITPAGVTAEQFFGPGTRLTVL.

This clone has more than one count but fewer than ten. The chain joins TRBV5-1 to TRBJ1-3; D uncertain. From germline, CDR1 is SGHRS and CDR2 YFSETQ. The length of the CDR3 is 16 residues. V was shortened by 3 bases and J by 1 base, with 14 bases between the two germline ends. The CDR3 reads CASSYLQYSSGNTIYF. The CDR3 coding sequence is TGCGCCAGCAGCTACCTCCAGTACTCGTCTGGAAACACCATATATTTT.

This clone appeared a few times. The chain is built from TRBV18 and TRBJ1-2; 7 nucleotides match TRBD1. V shed 3 bases and J 6 bases; nucleotides not matched to a gene: 7. Germline assignment: CDR1 KGHSH and CDR2 LQKENI. This CDR3 contains 14 residues. The DNA for the CDR3 is TGTGCCAGCTCACCCAATAGACAGGGCGATGGCTACACCTTC. It encodes CASSPNRQGDGYTF.

This chain uses TRBV6-5 with TRBJ1-1; 11 bases map to TRBD1. Germline CDR1 is MNHEY and CDR2 is SVGAGI. The CDR3 is made up of 16 amino acids. V lost 0 bases and J lost 5; bases outside the gene matches: 5. This CDR3 is CASSYSLGQGVTEAFF. The DNA for the CDR3 is TGTGCCAGCAGTTACTCTCTGGGACAGGGGGTTACTGAAGCTTTCTTT.

The rearrangement joins TRBV28 to TRBJ2-7; possibly TRBD1 for D (6 bases). The germline V gene encodes CDR1 MDHEN and CDR2 SYDVKM. V was clipped by 3 bases and J by 3 bases, with 18 bases between them. The CDR3 length is 16 residues. The CDR3 region has the DNA TGTGCCAGCAGTTTGGTGGGACACCTATCCTTCTACGAGCAGTACTTC. Protein: CASSLVGHLSFYEQYF. The full variable domain, in which reference TRBV28 and TRBJ2-7 provide the parts outside the CDR3, is DVKVTQSSRYLVKRTGEKVFLECVQDMDHENMFWYRQDPGLGLRLIYFSYDVKMKEKGDIPEGYSVSREKKERFSLILESASTNQTSMYLCASSLVGHLSFYEQYFGPGTRLTVT.

Concerning this clone: Compared with germline, one end of the junction differs, possibly owing to a read error. The chain joins TRBV7-2 to TRBJ1-2; 8 positions agree with TRBD1. Germline loops: CDR1 SGHTA, CDR2 FQGNSA. CDR3 length equals 14 residues. DNA of the CDR3: TGTGCCAGCAGATTAGGACAGGGAGGCTATGGCTACACCTTC. It encodes CASRLGQGGYGYTF.

The J gene is TRBJ2-7, the V gene TRBV7-2; no clear D gene. The CDR3 is 12 residues long. Germline lookup yields CDR1 SGHTA and CDR2 FQGNSA. V was shortened by 1 base and J by 2 bases, with 3 bases between the two germline ends. The CDR3 DNA reads as TGTGCCAGCAGCTTAGTACCCTACGAGCAGTACTTC. Protein product: CASSLVPYEQYF.

The chain recombines TRBV30 with TRBJ2-7; 7 positions agree with TRBD1. Germline V gene data show CDR1 as GTSNPN and CDR2 as SVGIG (reference sequence). This CDR3 spans 14 amino acids. V trimming: 2 bases; J trimming: 1 base; junction bases outside the gene matches: 5. The CDR3 region has the DNA TGTGCCTGGAGTTGGGGACAGCCATCCTACGAGCAGTACTTC. Encoded protein: CAWSWGQPSYEQYF.

This clone was detected only once. This chain uses TRBV5-4 with TRBJ2-7, with a tentative D call TRBD1 (5 bases). The CDR3 extends over 15 amino acids. The V gene's germline CDR1 is SGHNT and CDR2 YYREEE (reference sequence). The ends were cut back, 1 base at V and 0 bases at J, with 11 bases in the middle. The CDR3, as DNA: TGTGCCAGCAGCTTGAGGGCAGGGCGCTCCTACGAGCAGTACTTC. As protein: CASSLRAGRSYEQYF. Full variable domain (rest looked up from reference TRBV5-4 and TRBJ2-7): ETGVTQSPTHLIKTRGQQVTLRCSSQSGHNTVSWYQQALGQGPQFIFQYYREEENGRGNFPPRFSGLQFPNYSSELNVNALELDDSALYLCASSLRAGRSYEQYFGPGTRLTVT.

This chain links TRBV5-4 with TRBJ2-5; tentative D call: TRBD1 (6 bases). The CDR3 is 16 residues long. With 1 base removed from V and 4 bases from J, the gap between germline ends came to 17 bases. Germline loops: CDR1 SGHNT, CDR2 YYREEE (reference sequence). This chain's CDR3 is CASSLYGGRQAETQYF. The DNA for the CDR3 is TGTGCCAGCAGCTTGTATGGGGGCAGGCAAGCAGAGACCCAGTACTTC.

This clone was seen more than once but under ten times. The chain uses TRBV19 and TRBJ2-3; D might be TRBD2 (6 bases). The V gene lost 5 bases and the J gene lost 2 bases, with 11 bases spanning the gap. The CDR3 runs to 14 residues. Germline V gene sequence: CDR1 LNHDA, CDR2 SQIVND (reference sequence). The CDR3 DNA sequence: TGTGCCAGTAGTCTCCGGGGGTCCACAGATACGCAGTATTTT. Amino acids: CASSLRGSTDTQYF.

This chain links TRBV7-2 with TRBJ2-1; D remains ambiguous. V was cut by 1 base and J by 4 bases, with 5 bases left in between. The CDR3 consists of 13 residues. Looked up from germline, CDR1 is SGHTA and CDR2 is FQGNSA. The CDR3 nucleotides are TGTGCCAGCAGCTTAGGCGAGTACAATGAGCAGTTCTTC. Its translation: CASSLGEYNEQFF.

V and J are TRBV7-6 and TRBJ1-2; 12 bases are a match to TRBD1. V lost 3 bases, J lost 6 bases, and 2 bases stayed unmatched. Germline assignment: CDR1 SGHVS and CDR2 FNYEAQ. The CDR3 runs to 14 residues. The CDR3 nucleotides are TGTGCCAGCAGCTTCGGGACAGGGGGCGATGGCTACACCTTC. Protein: CASSFGTGGDGYTF.

The genes are TRBV11-3 and TRBJ2-7; maybe TRBD2 (5 bases). V lost 4 bases to trimming and J lost 7 bases, with 20 bases between them. Germline V gene data show CDR1 as SGHNT and CDR2 as YENEEA. The CDR3 is made up of 15 amino acids. The CDR3 loop reads CASSSSWPDPGEQYF. CDR3 bases: TGTGCCAGCAGCTCTTCATGGCCGGACCCGGGGGAGCAGTACTTC.

The V gene is TRBV20-1, the J gene TRBJ2-5; no clear D gene. Germline assignment: CDR1 DFQATT and CDR2 SNEGSKA (reference sequence). CDR3 length: 11 residues. CDR3 in amino acids: CTSRYQETQYF. Written as DNA, the CDR3 is TGCACCAGCAGGTACCAAGAGACCCAGTACTTC.